These T cell receptor beta chains were read from a single sample in a study of blood T cell repertoires in COVID-19. Measured with immunoSEQ multiplex PCR; TCRdb has only the in-frame clones, and not every one. Of about 200,000 clones detected, roughly 75% appear once; the ten largest clones hold 4.5% to 7%. Sequenced input: peripheral blood. The receptor set was obtained from a woman in her 70s with acute or convalescent COVID-19. Each CDR3 is given with its conserved first and last residue. A D gene is named only where the DNA matches it firmly. A clone size is listed for some rows: how often the clone was seen (once, few, many), or a class if it is expanded.

CDR3aa | CDR3nt | abundance | v_gene | d_gene | j_gene
CASSRGQGPYEQYF | TGTGCCAGCAGTCGGGGACAGGGCCCCTACGAGCAGTACTTC | . | TRBV11-3 | TRBD1 | TRBJ2-7
CASSQADRGHTEAFF | TGTGCCAGCAGCCAAGCGGACAGGGGGCACACTGAAGCTTTCTTT | . | TRBV3-1/TRBV3-2 | TRBD1 | TRBJ1-1
CASSSGQITNEKLFF | TGTGCCAGCAGTTCCGGACAGATAACTAATGAAAAACTGTTTTTT | . | TRBV6-6 | . | TRBJ1-4
CASSISRGEQFF | TGTGCCAGTAGTATATCTAGGGGTGAGCAGTTCTTC | . | TRBV19 | . | TRBJ2-1
CASSYSTGGNTDTQYF | TGTGCCAGCAGTTACTCGACTGGGGGGAACACAGATACGCAGTATTTT | . | TRBV6-5 | . | TRBJ2-3
CASSLAGRSHEQYF | TGTGCCAGCAGTTTGGCCGGGAGGTCCCACGAGCAGTACTTC | . | TRBV27 | TRBD2 | TRBJ2-7
CASSQDGPHRGVLANEKLFF | TGTGCCAGCAGCCAAGATGGACCTCACCGCGGGGTCCTGGCTAATGAAAAACTGTTTTTT | . | TRBV4-2 | . | TRBJ1-4
CAWGTGGFSPLHF | TGTGCCTGGGGGACAGGGGGTTTTTCACCCCTCCACTTT | . | TRBV30 | TRBD1 | TRBJ1-6
CASSATTGVANVLTF | TGTGCCAGCTCAGCGACAACAGGGGTGGCCAACGTCCTGACTTTC | . | TRBV18 | TRBD1 | TRBJ2-6
CASSRTGSYEQYF | TGTGCCAGCAGTCGGACAGGCTCCTACGAGCAGTACTTC | . | TRBV6-5 | TRBD1 | TRBJ2-7
CASNRLAGGYNEQFF | TGTGCCAGCAACCGACTAGCCGGGGGTTACAATGAGCAGTTCTTC | few | TRBV6-6 | TRBD2 | TRBJ2-1
CASSVLLAAIQETQYF | TGTGCCAGCAGTGTCCTACTAGCGGCCATCCAAGAGACCCAGTACTTC | . | TRBV6-1 | TRBD2 | TRBJ2-5
CASTPGTGNSGPSYNEQFF | TGTGCCAGTACCCCGGGGACAGGGAATAGCGGGCCATCCTACAATGAGCAGTTCTTC | once | TRBV19 | TRBD1 | TRBJ2-1
CASSPRGGERKAFF | TGTGCCAGCAGCCCCCGGGGAGGGGAAAGGAAAGCTTTCTTT | . | TRBV5-4 | . | TRBJ1-1
CASMRPPGNEQFF | TGTGCCAGCATGAGACCCCCGGGCAATGAGCAGTTCTTC | . | TRBV6-5 | . | TRBJ2-1
CASSPGGSGLEDVYEQYF | TGTGCCAGCAGCCCAGGGGGATCGGGACTAGAAGATGTGTACGAGCAGTACTTC | . | TRBV3-1/TRBV3-2 | . | TRBJ2-7
CASSPGVGTSSYEQYF | TGCGCCAGCAGCCCAGGAGTGGGGACAAGCTCCTACGAGCAGTACTTC | few | TRBV5-1 | . | TRBJ2-7
CASSPRGQGAGDTQYF | TGTGCCAGCTCACCAAGGGGACAGGGGGCTGGAGATACGCAGTATTTT | . | TRBV18 | TRBD1 | TRBJ2-3
CATSRDKSPYRQGGEQYF | TGTGCCACCAGCAGAGATAAATCCCCTTACCGACAGGGTGGCGAGCAGTACTTC | . | TRBV15 | TRBD1 | TRBJ2-7
CASSLAGFQETQYF | TGCGCCAGCAGCTTGGCAGGGTTCCAAGAGACCCAGTACTTC | . | TRBV5-1 | . | TRBJ2-5
CASSRLAGLSYEQYF | TGTGCCAGCAGCAGACTAGCGGGACTCTCCTACGAGCAGTACTTC | . | TRBV7-8 | TRBD2 | TRBJ2-7
CASSLGGDSSRSGANVLTF | TGCGCCAGCAGCTTGGGAGGGGACAGTTCTCGCTCTGGGGCCAACGTCCTGACTTTC | . | TRBV5-1 | TRBD1 | TRBJ2-6
CASSTGGLVDEQFF | TGCGCCAGCAGCACGGGAGGGCTTGTAGATGAGCAGTTCTTC | . | TRBV5-1 | TRBD2 | TRBJ2-1